Listed here is a single T cell receptor (beta chain). Its antigen is as yet unknown. There are 15 residues in the CDR3. V lost 9 bases and J 7 bases, leaving 22 bases between the germline ends. The germline gives CDR1 SGHVS, CDR2 FQNEAQ. All the people who gave samples were healthy bone marrow donors. The sample is drawn from a study of cytomegalovirus exposure and HLA in healthy donors. General study findings and limits: In a later analysis, donors in an Asian-associated ancestry cluster reportedly had fewer N-insertions in productive TCRs than the cohort mean. A later analysis linked about 17,000 TCR beta sequences to HLA alleles at 0.05 false discovery rate.

The PCR used 60 Vbeta and 13 Jbeta primers. The protocol was immunoSEQ multiplex PCR, while the TCRdb copy is restricted to in-frame clones and leaves out a portion. Of 35,000 to 55,000 clones in the sample, 50% to 75% were seen once. The specimen was PBMCs. The clonotype was recovered from a human donor in good health. The rearrangement uses TRBV7-8 and TRBJ1-3; the D is unclear. The CDR3 protein is CASTPTGFDGNTIYF. The DNA of the CDR3 is TGTGCCAGTACACCCACGGGGTTCGACGGGAACACCATATATTTT.